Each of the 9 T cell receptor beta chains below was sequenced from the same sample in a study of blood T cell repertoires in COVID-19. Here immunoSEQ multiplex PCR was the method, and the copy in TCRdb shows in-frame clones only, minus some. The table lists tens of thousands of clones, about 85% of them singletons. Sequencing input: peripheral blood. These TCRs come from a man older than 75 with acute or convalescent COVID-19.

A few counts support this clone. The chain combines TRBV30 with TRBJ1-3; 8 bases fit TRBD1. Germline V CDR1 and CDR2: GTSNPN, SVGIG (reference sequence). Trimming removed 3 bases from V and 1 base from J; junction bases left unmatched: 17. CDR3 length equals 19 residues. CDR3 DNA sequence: TGTGCCTGGAGGGGACGTACAGGGGGGCGAAGTATTTCTGGAAACACCATATATTTT. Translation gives CAWRGRTGGRSISGNTIYF. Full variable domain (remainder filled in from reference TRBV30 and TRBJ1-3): SQTIHQWPATLVQPVGSPLSLECTVEGTSNPNLYWYRQAAGRGLQLLFYSVGIGQISSEVPQNLSASRPQDRQFILSSKKLLLSDSGFYLCAWRGRTGGRSISGNTIYFGEGSWLTVV.

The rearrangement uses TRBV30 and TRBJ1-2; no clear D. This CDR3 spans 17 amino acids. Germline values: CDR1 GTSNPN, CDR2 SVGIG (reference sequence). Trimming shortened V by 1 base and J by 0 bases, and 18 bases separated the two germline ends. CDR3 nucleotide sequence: TGTGCCTGGAGTGAAGAAAGCACCACCGAAGCTAACTATGGCTACACCTTC. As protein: CAWSEESTTEANYGYTF.

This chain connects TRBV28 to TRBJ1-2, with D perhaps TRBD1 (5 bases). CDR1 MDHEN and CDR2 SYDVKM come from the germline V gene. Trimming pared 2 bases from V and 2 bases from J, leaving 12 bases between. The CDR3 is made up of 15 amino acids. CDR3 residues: CASSLGGRANYGYTF. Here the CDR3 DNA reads TGTGCCAGCAGTTTAGGGGGGAGGGCGAACTATGGCTACACCTTC.

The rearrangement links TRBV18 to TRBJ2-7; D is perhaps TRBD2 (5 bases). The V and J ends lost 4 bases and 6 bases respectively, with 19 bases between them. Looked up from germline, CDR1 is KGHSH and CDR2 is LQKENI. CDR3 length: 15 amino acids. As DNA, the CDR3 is TGTGCCAGCTCACTTAGGGAGACCCCTAATGGCGAGCAGTACTTC. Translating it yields CASSLRETPNGEQYF.

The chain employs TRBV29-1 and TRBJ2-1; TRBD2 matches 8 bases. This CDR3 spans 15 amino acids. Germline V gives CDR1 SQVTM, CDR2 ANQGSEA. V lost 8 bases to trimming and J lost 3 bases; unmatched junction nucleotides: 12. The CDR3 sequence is CSLRRSGGVYNEQFF. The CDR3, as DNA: TGCAGCCTCCGGAGATCCGGGGGGGTCTACAATGAGCAGTTCTTC.

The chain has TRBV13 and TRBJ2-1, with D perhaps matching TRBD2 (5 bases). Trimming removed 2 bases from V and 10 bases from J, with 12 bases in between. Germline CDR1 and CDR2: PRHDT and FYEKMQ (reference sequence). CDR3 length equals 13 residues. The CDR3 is CASSLRLPGEQFF. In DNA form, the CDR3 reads TGTGCCAGCAGCTTAAGACTCCCGGGGGAGCAGTTCTTC.

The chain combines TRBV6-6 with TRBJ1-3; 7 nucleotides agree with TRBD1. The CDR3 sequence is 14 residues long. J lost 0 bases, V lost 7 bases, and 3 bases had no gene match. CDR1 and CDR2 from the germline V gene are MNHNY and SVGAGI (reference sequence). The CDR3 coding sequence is TGTGCCAGCATTCGACAGGGCTCTGGAAACACCATATATTTT. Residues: CASIRQGSGNTIYF.

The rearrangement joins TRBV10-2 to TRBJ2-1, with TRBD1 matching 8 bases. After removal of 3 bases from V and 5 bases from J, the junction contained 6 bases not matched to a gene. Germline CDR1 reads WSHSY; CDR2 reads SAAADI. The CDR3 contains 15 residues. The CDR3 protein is CASSEEGRGHNEQFF. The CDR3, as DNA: TGCGCCAGCAGTGAAGAGGGCAGGGGGCACAATGAGCAGTTCTTC.

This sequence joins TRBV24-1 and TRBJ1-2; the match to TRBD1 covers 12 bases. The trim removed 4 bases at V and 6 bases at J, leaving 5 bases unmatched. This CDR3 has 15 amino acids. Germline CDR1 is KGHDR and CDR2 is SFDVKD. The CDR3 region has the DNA TGTGCCACCAGTGAAGGGACAGGGGGCGTCGATGGCTACACCTTC. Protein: CATSEGTGGVDGYTF.